Reported below is one TCR beta chain. Its antigen is unidentified. Only in-frame clones appear in the TCRdb table, and some are missing; sequencing was by immunoSEQ multiplex PCR. The sample consists of some 1 million clones, roughly 75% of them appearing once. These data are taken from a study of shared clonotypes between healthy human individuals. Broader study findings: The four-donor shared clonotypes exceeded non-shared clonotypes in generation probability, with non-shared ones scoring lower. Despite large depth, sorted-subset datasets appeared incompletely sequenced. Naive subsets typically showed greater estimated richness than memory subsets.

Trimming shortened V by 0 bases and J by 10 bases, and 15 bases separated the two germline ends. The germline CDR1 and CDR2 sequences are LNHNV and YYDKDF (reference sequence). This CDR3 has 14 amino acids. The sequence was obtained from a young man in good health. The sequenced sample consisted of memory CD4+ T cells sorted from blood. Subset noted: CD45RA-negative fraction. V gene TRBV15 combines with J gene TRBJ1-1; D call uncertain. The CDR3 DNA reads as TGTGCCACCAGCAGAGATCTTAACCTAAAAGGAGCTTTCTTT. It codes for CATSRDLNLKGAFF.